Listed below are T cell receptor beta chains from one sample, sequenced in a study of shared clonotypes between healthy human individuals. Assay: immunoSEQ multiplex PCR; the TCRdb copy retains only in-frame clones and omits some. The data contain 2,100,000 or so clones, 90% to 96% of them singletons. The sample was naive CD4+ T cells sorted from blood. The receptors stem from a man younger than 35 in good health. Each CDR3 is given with its conserved first and last residue. A D gene is named only where the DNA matches it firmly. Some rows mark clone size as missing; the rest say once, few, many or name a class of expanded clone.

v_gene	d_gene	j_gene	abundance	CDR3nt	CDR3aa
TRBV15	-	TRBJ2-7	-	TGTGCCACCAGCGGAGCATCGAGCTCCTACGAGCAGTACTTC	CATSGASSSYEQYF
TRBV7-9	TRBD1	TRBJ1-1	-	TGTGCCAGCAGCGAACCGACAGGGTCCCACACTGAAGCTTTCTTT	CASSEPTGSHTEAFF
TRBV6-4	TRBD1	TRBJ1-1	-	TGTGCCAGCAGGGGACAGGGCGGCACTGAAGCTTTCTTT	CASRGQGGTEAFF
TRBV5-6	-	TRBJ2-5	-	TGTGCCAGCTTAGGACGGACGGGACATGGGACCCAGTACTTC	CASLGRTGHGTQYF
TRBV5-6	TRBD1	TRBJ2-2	-	TGTGCCAGCAGTCCAAACAGGGGGAACACCGGGGAGCTGTTTTTT	CASSPNRGNTGELFF
TRBV7-9	-	TRBJ2-2	-	TGTGCCAGCAGCTCCGGGACGCCCGGGGCCGGGGAGCTGTTTTTT	CASSSGTPGAGELFF
TRBV15	-	TRBJ2-7	-	TGTGCCACTTCCCCCAGGACGTCGGGGGACGAGCAGTACTTC	CATSPRTSGDEQYF
TRBV18	-	TRBJ2-7	-	TGTGCCAGCTCACCACCCAGCGGTGGAACCTACGAGCAGTACTTC	CASSPPSGGTYEQYF
TRBV28	-	TRBJ1-2	-	TGTGCCACCGTGGACAGCTATGGCTACACCTTC	CATVDSYGYTF
TRBV6-5	-	TRBJ2-5	once	TGTGCCAGCAGTTACGTCGGGGGAGGTCTGGGGGAGACCCAGTACTTC	CASSYVGGGLGETQYF
TRBV20-1	-	TRBJ2-1	-	TGCAGTGCTAGCTCGATTAATGAGCAGTTCTTC	CSASSINEQFF
TRBV5-4	TRBD1	TRBJ2-7	-	TGTGCCAGCAGCTTGGGGGGGGACAGGGACGAGCAGTACTTC	CASSLGGDRDEQYF
TRBV4-1	-	TRBJ1-2	-	TGCGCCAGCAGCCTACGGACGTGGGAGACGGCTAACTATGGCTACACCTTC	CASSLRTWETANYGYTF
TRBV14	TRBD1	TRBJ1-3	-	TGTGCCAGCAGCCAGGGCGGACAGGTCTCTGGAAACACCATATATTTT	CASSQGGQVSGNTIYF
TRBV15	-	TRBJ1-2	-	TGTGCCACCAGCAGGGGTTCCGCCCAAGGGGGGAACTATGGCTACACCTTC	CATSRGSAQGGNYGYTF
TRBV5-1	TRBD1	TRBJ2-3	-	TGCGCCAGCAGCTTGGGGCTGGGCAGGGGGACAGATACGCAGTATTTT	CASSLGLGRGTDTQYF
TRBV6-1	TRBD1	TRBJ1-5	-	TGTGCCAGCAGTGAACAGGGGGCATTGGATCAGCCCCAGCATTTT	CASSEQGALDQPQHF
TRBV2	TRBD1	TRBJ1-6	-	TGTGCCAGCAGTGAAGGACAGGGTTGGTCACCCCTCCACTTT	CASSEGQGWSPLHF
TRBV6-5	TRBD1	TRBJ1-1	-	TGTGCCAGCAGTAGCGCAAGGGACAGGACTGAAGCTTTCTTT	CASSSARDRTEAFF
TRBV5-1	-	TRBJ2-5	-	TGCGCCAGCAGCTTCAGATCGGCGGAAGAGACCCAGTACTTC	CASSFRSAEETQYF